The clone carrying this T cell receptor beta chain came up a few times. Its cognate antigen is unknown. The sample originates from a study of response to subunit inactivated influenza vaccine. Findings and limits, study-wide: The authors suggested that few new T cells are recruited per seasonal influenza vaccination.

TCRdb called the RT-PCR reads again in MiXCR, with one record for every CDR3 protein. This table has 540,000 or so distinct CDR3 sequences, about an eighth appearing once. V was trimmed by 2 bases and J by 0 bases, leaving 21 bases between them. CDR1 SQVTM and CDR2 ANQGSEA come from the germline V gene. The CDR3 has 18 residues. The sequencing used PBMCs from blood, collected 40 to 50 days after vaccination. V gene TRBV29-1 combines with J gene TRBJ2-3, with D possibly being TRBD2 (6 bases). This clonotype was sampled from a man in his fifties or sixties who received an inactivated influenza vaccine. The CDR3 DNA reads TGCAGCGTTGAACCAGGTCGAATCCTACTAGCTAGCACAGATACGCAGTATTTT. Protein: CSVEPGRILLASTDTQYF.